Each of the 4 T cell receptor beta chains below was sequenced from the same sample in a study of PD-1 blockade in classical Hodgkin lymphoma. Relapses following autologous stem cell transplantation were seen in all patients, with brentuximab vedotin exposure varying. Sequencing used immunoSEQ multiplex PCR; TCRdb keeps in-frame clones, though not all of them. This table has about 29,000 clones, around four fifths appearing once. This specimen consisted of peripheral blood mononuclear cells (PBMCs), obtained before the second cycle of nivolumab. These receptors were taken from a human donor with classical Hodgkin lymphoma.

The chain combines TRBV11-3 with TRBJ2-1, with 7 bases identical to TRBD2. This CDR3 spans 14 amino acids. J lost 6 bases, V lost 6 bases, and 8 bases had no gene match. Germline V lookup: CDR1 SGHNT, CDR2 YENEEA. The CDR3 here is CASSLQGLVNEQFF. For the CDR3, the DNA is TGTGCCAGCAGTCTACAAGGACTAGTCAATGAGCAGTTCTTC.

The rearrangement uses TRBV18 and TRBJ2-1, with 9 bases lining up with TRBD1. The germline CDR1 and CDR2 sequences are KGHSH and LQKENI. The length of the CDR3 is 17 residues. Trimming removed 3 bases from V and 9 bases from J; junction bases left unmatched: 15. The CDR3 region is CASSPREWGTGTGEQFF. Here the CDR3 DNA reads TGTGCCAGCTCACCTCGCGAATGGGGGACAGGGACGGGTGAGCAGTTCTTC.

The CDR3 reads CAWSRGGSNEKLFF. In nucleotides, the CDR3 is TGTGCCTGGAGCCGGGGGGGATCGAATGAAAAACTGTTTTTT. The chain recombines TRBV30 with TRBJ1-4; D is possibly TRBD1 (5 bases). Per the germline V gene, CDR1 is GTSNPN and CDR2 is SVGIG (reference sequence). Trimming shortened V by 3 bases and J by 5 bases, and 13 bases separated the two germline ends. This CDR3 has 14 amino acids.

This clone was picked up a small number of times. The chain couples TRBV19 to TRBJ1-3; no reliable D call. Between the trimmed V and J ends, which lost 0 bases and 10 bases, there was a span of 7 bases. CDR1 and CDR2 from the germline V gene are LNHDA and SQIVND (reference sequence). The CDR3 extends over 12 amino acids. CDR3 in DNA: TGTGCCAGTAGTATAGATCCGGGGACCATATATTTT. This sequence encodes CASSIDPGTIYF.